This is a list of T cell receptor beta chains from one sample in a study of tumor-infiltrating lymphocytes in primary liver carcinoma. TCRdb itself ran the multiplex PCR reads through MiXCR, one entry per CDR3 protein. Altogether approximately 330,000 distinct CDR3 sequences are present, less than 70% being singletons, with the ten largest covering about 6.1%. The sequenced sample consisted of peripheral blood. The receptors were sampled from a man in his forties with primary liver carcinoma and hepatitis B virus infection. Both conserved end residues are part of each CDR3. The order of the fields is clone size, D gene, V gene, J gene, CDR3 DNA, CDR3 protein. The D gene is left open where the match is weak. Clone size is given for some rows only: seen once, a few or many times, or a class if the clone is expanded.

>-|TRBD2|TRBV11-2|TRBJ2-7
TGTGCCAGCAGCTTAACTTCCACGGGAGGATACGAGCAGTACTTC
CASSLTSTGGYEQYF
>-|TRBD1|TRBV12-3/TRBV12-4|TRBJ2-3
TGTGCCAGCAGTTCCCGACAGGGTCATGGTTCGCATTGGCCCCAGTATTTT
CASSSRQGHGSHWPQYF
>-|TRBD2|TRBV4-2|TRBJ2-1
TGTGCCAGCAGCGCAACGACTAGCGGGGATTACAATGGGCAGTTCTTC
CASSATTSGDYNGQFF
>-|TRBD2|TRBV20-1|TRBJ2-1
TGCAGTGCTCATGAAGGGGCGGGAGGTGGAGATGAGCAGTTCTTC
CSAHEGAGGGDEQFF
>-|TRBD2|TRBV5-4|TRBJ2-1
TGTGCCAGCAGCCCTACGGGACTAGCGGGAGATGAGCAGTTCTTC
CASSPTGLAGDEQFF
>once|TRBD1|TRBV5-6|TRBJ1-2
TGTGCCAGCAGCTTGCCTAAGGGGGACAGGGGTTATGGCTACACCTTC
CASSLPKGDRGYGYTF
>-|TRBD2|TRBV11-2|TRBJ2-2
TGTGCCAGCAGCCCGGGACTAGCGGGCACCGGGCAGCTGTTTTTT
CASSPGLAGTGQLFF
>-|TRBD2|TRBV14|TRBJ2-7
TGTGCCAGCAGCCCCAAGAACCGACTAGCCGTTTCCTACGAGCAGTACTTC
CASSPKNRLAVSYEQYF
>-|-|TRBV12-3/TRBV12-4|TRBJ1-1
TGTGCCAGCAGTTTCATGATGGGCATTGAAGCTTTCTTT
CASSFMMGIEAFF
>once|-|TRBV29-1|TRBJ2-5
TGCAGTGTTTACAGCGATTGGGCGACCCAGTACTTC
CSVYSDWATQYF
>once|-|TRBV11-3|TRBJ2-1
TGTGCCAGCAGCTTAGATCAGGGACACCCGATGTACGAACAGTTCTTC
CASSLDQGHPMYEQFF
>-|-|TRBV5-4|TRBJ2-5
TGTGCCAGCAGCCTGGATCTGGCGGAACAAGAGACCCAGTACTTC
CASSLDLAEQETQYF
>-|TRBD2|TRBV20-1|TRBJ2-3
TGCAGTGCCGTCCCGGGACTAGGGGTTGGTACAGATATGCAGTATTTT
CSAVPGLGVGTDMQYF
>-|TRBD2|TRBV6-2/TRBV6-3|TRBJ2-5
TGTGCCAGCAGACCTAACGGGAGGGCCTGGGAGACCCAGTACTTC
CASRPNGRAWETQYF
>-|-|TRBV11-2|TRBJ2-1
TGTGTCAGCAGCTCGGTTCCAGGCAATGAGCAATTCTTC
CVSSSVPGNEQFF
>-|TRBD1|TRBV28|TRBJ1-1
TGTGCCAGCAGTCCCCGGACAGGGACGGGGAACACTGAAGCTTTCTTT
CASSPRTGTGNTEAFF